Listed below are T cell receptor beta chains from one sample, sequenced in a study of OX40 agonist ivuxolimab in advanced cancers. Assay used: immunoSEQ multiplex PCR; TCRdb lists only in-frame clones, some missing. Of 70,000 to 85,000 clones in the sample, around nine tenths are singletons; the top ten hold over 4.5%. This specimen consisted of CD4+ or CD8+ T cells sorted from blood, obtained in a trial of the OX40 agonist ivuxolimab. These receptors were taken from an adult with an advanced solid tumor such as melanoma, head and neck, liver or kidney cancer. Both conserved end residues are part of each CDR3. The order of the fields is CDR3 length, J gene, clone size, V gene, D gene, CDR3 DNA, CDR3 protein. The D gene is left open where the match is weak. Expanded clones are given a class, and other clones once, few, many or no size at all.

CDR3 length: 15
J gene: TRBJ2-7
clone size: -
V gene: TRBV19
D gene: -
CDR3 DNA: TGTGCCAGTAGTATAGCCGGGAGTTTTTTCTACGAGCAGTACTTC
CDR3 protein: CASSIAGSFFYEQYF

CDR3 length: 13
J gene: TRBJ2-1
clone size: -
V gene: TRBV27
D gene: -
CDR3 DNA: TGTGCCAGCAGTTTGTTGAGTCGGGATGAGCAGTTCTTC
CDR3 protein: CASSLLSRDEQFF

CDR3 length: 16
J gene: TRBJ1-5
clone size: -
V gene: TRBV15
D gene: TRBD1
CDR3 DNA: TGTGCCACCAGCCCATACAGGGGGGTCGGTAATCAGCCCCAGCATTTT
CDR3 protein: CATSPYRGVGNQPQHF

CDR3 length: 14
J gene: TRBJ2-5
clone size: -
V gene: TRBV5-1
D gene: -
CDR3 DNA: TGCGCCAGCAGCTTCGCAGGGGGGATGGAGACCCAGTACTTC
CDR3 protein: CASSFAGGMETQYF

CDR3 length: 17
J gene: TRBJ1-3
clone size: -
V gene: TRBV9
D gene: TRBD1
CDR3 DNA: TGTGCCAGCAGCGTTAACAGGGGGCAACACTCTGGAAACACCATATATTTT
CDR3 protein: CASSVNRGQHSGNTIYF

CDR3 length: 12
J gene: TRBJ2-3
clone size: -
V gene: TRBV30
D gene: -
CDR3 DNA: TGTGCCTGGAGTGTATTACTAGATACGCAGTATTTT
CDR3 protein: CAWSVLLDTQYF

CDR3 length: 16
J gene: TRBJ2-1
clone size: -
V gene: TRBV19
D gene: TRBD2
CDR3 DNA: TGTGCCAGCCTGACCGGGACTAGAGGATCCTACAATGAGCAGTTCTTC
CDR3 protein: CASLTGTRGSYNEQFF

CDR3 length: 12
J gene: TRBJ1-5
clone size: -
V gene: TRBV27
D gene: -
CDR3 DNA: TGTGCCAGCAGTGATATTAATCAGCCCCAGCATTTT
CDR3 protein: CASSDINQPQHF

CDR3 length: 12
J gene: TRBJ2-7
clone size: -
V gene: TRBV28
D gene: -
CDR3 DNA: TGTGCCAGCAACTTTAGGGGATACGAGCAGTACTTC
CDR3 protein: CASNFRGYEQYF

CDR3 length: 15
J gene: TRBJ2-1
clone size: -
V gene: TRBV7-8
D gene: TRBD2
CDR3 DNA: TGTGCCAGCAGCTTGGGACTAGCGGGAGGGCCTGAGCAGTTCTTC
CDR3 protein: CASSLGLAGGPEQFF

CDR3 length: 16
J gene: TRBJ2-1
clone size: -
V gene: TRBV30
D gene: TRBD2
CDR3 DNA: TGTGCCTGGAGTGTGAATGGAGCGGGGGGATACAATGAGCAGTTCTTC
CDR3 protein: CAWSVNGAGGYNEQFF

CDR3 length: 15
J gene: TRBJ1-1
clone size: few
V gene: TRBV9
D gene: TRBD1
CDR3 DNA: TGTGCCAGCAGCGTAGAGGGGGCGGCGAACACTGAAGCTTTCTTT
CDR3 protein: CASSVEGAANTEAFF

CDR3 length: 14
J gene: TRBJ2-1
clone size: -
V gene: TRBV28
D gene: -
CDR3 DNA: TGTGCCAGCAGTCTCCGGACGGATTACAATGAGCAGTTCTTC
CDR3 protein: CASSLRTDYNEQFF

CDR3 length: 15
J gene: TRBJ1-2
clone size: -
V gene: TRBV2
D gene: TRBD1
CDR3 DNA: TGTGCCAGCAGTGCGACAGGGAAAGCTAACTATGGCTACACCTTC
CDR3 protein: CASSATGKANYGYTF

CDR3 length: 11
J gene: TRBJ2-7
clone size: once
V gene: TRBV6-6
D gene: -
CDR3 DNA: TGTGCCAGCAGTTACGCCTACGAGCAGTACTTC
CDR3 protein: CASSYAYEQYF

CDR3 length: 17
J gene: TRBJ2-1
clone size: -
V gene: TRBV19
D gene: -
CDR3 DNA: TGTGCCAGTAGTCACCTTGCAGGGAGGAACTCCTACAATGAGCAGTTCTTC
CDR3 protein: CASSHLAGRNSYNEQFF

CDR3 length: 15
J gene: TRBJ1-2
clone size: -
V gene: TRBV13
D gene: TRBD1
CDR3 DNA: TGTGCCAGCAGCCCGCCGGGACAGAATTATTATGGCTACACCTTC
CDR3 protein: CASSPPGQNYYGYTF

CDR3 length: 16
J gene: TRBJ1-1
clone size: -
V gene: TRBV27
D gene: -
CDR3 DNA: TGTGCCAGCAGTCAACTGGGTCAGGGAGAGAACACTGAAGCTTTCTTT
CDR3 protein: CASSQLGQGENTEAFF

CDR3 length: 12
J gene: TRBJ1-1
clone size: -
V gene: TRBV2
D gene: -
CDR3 DNA: TGTGCCAGCAGTGAAGAAGGAACTGAAGCTTTCTTT
CDR3 protein: CASSEEGTEAFF

CDR3 length: 16
J gene: TRBJ1-3
clone size: -
V gene: TRBV2
D gene: -
CDR3 DNA: TGTGCCAGCAGTTGGGTCCAGGGAGGGCTTGGAAACACCATATATTTT
CDR3 protein: CASSWVQGGLGNTIYF

CDR3 length: 12
J gene: TRBJ2-7
clone size: -
V gene: TRBV28
D gene: -
CDR3 DNA: TGTGCCAGCAGTTTGGACACCTACGAGCAGTACTTC
CDR3 protein: CASSLDTYEQYF

CDR3 length: 18
J gene: TRBJ2-5
clone size: -
V gene: TRBV2
D gene: TRBD2
CDR3 DNA: TGTGCCAGCAGTGAAGGACCGGGACTAGCGGCCCTACAGGAGACCCAGTACTTC
CDR3 protein: CASSEGPGLAALQETQYF

CDR3 length: 15
J gene: TRBJ2-5
clone size: -
V gene: TRBV5-4
D gene: -
CDR3 DNA: TGTGCCAGCAGCTTGGTAGGGGGGGCGCAAGAGACCCAGTACTTC
CDR3 protein: CASSLVGGAQETQYF

CDR3 length: 14
J gene: TRBJ2-5
clone size: -
V gene: TRBV19
D gene: TRBD1
CDR3 DNA: TGTGCCAGTAGTATAGGGCACAGGGGTGAGACCCAGTACTTC
CDR3 protein: CASSIGHRGETQYF

CDR3 length: 14
J gene: TRBJ1-1
clone size: -
V gene: TRBV28
D gene: -
CDR3 DNA: TGTGCCAGCACCCCCCGCCCGGGGGGAACGGGGGCTTTCTTT
CDR3 protein: CASTPRPGGTGAFF

CDR3 length: 16
J gene: TRBJ2-1
clone size: -
V gene: TRBV7-6
D gene: TRBD2
CDR3 DNA: TGTGCCAGCAGCTTAGAAGGCGGGAGTTGGGACAATGAGCAGTTCTTC
CDR3 protein: CASSLEGGSWDNEQFF

CDR3 length: 13
J gene: TRBJ1-2
clone size: few
V gene: TRBV28
D gene: -
CDR3 DNA: TGTGCCAGCAGTCCGGACGGGAAATATGGCTACACCTTC
CDR3 protein: CASSPDGKYGYTF

CDR3 length: 14
J gene: TRBJ1-5
clone size: few
V gene: TRBV7-9
D gene: -
CDR3 DNA: TGTGCCAGCAGCACCGGACAGTTGGGTCAGCCCCAGCATTTT
CDR3 protein: CASSTGQLGQPQHF

CDR3 length: 16
J gene: TRBJ1-1
clone size: -
V gene: TRBV21-1
D gene: -
CDR3 DNA: TGTGCCAGCAGCGAGGGGGGACAGAGCATGAACACTGAAGCTTTCTTT
CDR3 protein: CASSEGGQSMNTEAFF

CDR3 length: 12
J gene: TRBJ1-5
clone size: -
V gene: TRBV30
D gene: -
CDR3 DNA: TGTGCCTGGAGCCCGGGGGTTCAGCCCCAGCATTTT
CDR3 protein: CAWSPGVQPQHF

CDR3 length: 13
J gene: TRBJ1-1
clone size: -
V gene: TRBV10-3
D gene: -
CDR3 DNA: TGTGCCATCAGTGAGGGCATTCGTACTGAAGCTTTCTTT
CDR3 protein: CAISEGIRTEAFF

CDR3 length: 15
J gene: TRBJ2-7
clone size: few
V gene: TRBV19
D gene: TRBD1
CDR3 DNA: TGTGCCAGTAGTGCCGGGACAGGGCTTGGCGGGGAGCAGTACTTC
CDR3 protein: CASSAGTGLGGEQYF

CDR3 length: 17
J gene: TRBJ1-1
clone size: -
V gene: TRBV4-3
D gene: -
CDR3 DNA: TGCGCCAGCAGCCAAGGGGGGGGAAGGTGGGAGAACACTGAAGCTTTCTTT
CDR3 protein: CASSQGGGRWENTEAFF

CDR3 length: 16
J gene: TRBJ1-2
clone size: -
V gene: TRBV7-9
D gene: TRBD1
CDR3 DNA: TGTGCCAGCAGCTTAGAGGACAGGGACTTATTTGGTGGCTACACCTTC
CDR3 protein: CASSLEDRDLFGGYTF